This TCR beta chain comes out of a study of blood T cells in healthy people across ages. Findings and limits, study-wide: Compared with aged donors, long-lived donors showed fewer expanded clones, suggesting selection. Shifts in expanded clonotypes may have been confounded by donor CMV status, which was unknown. Calculation of diversity from one million T cells yielded estimates considered to be underestimates.

The CDR3 has 11 residues. CDR1 is SQVTM, CDR2 ANQGSEA, per germline. V shed 8 bases and J shed 6 bases, with 12 bases lying between them. A second PCR, run for roughly 7 to 12 cycles, used a sample-barcoded 5' primer plus a J-beta primer mix. MiXCR, applied by TCRdb to the 5' RACE reads, yields one record per CDR3 protein. This sample has hundreds of thousands of distinct CDR3 sequences; 35% to 45% occur once, and the top ten carry roughly 20%. Those donating, healthy Caucasian individuals from Russia, were aged roughly 6 to 100. As concerns this clonotype: Its antigen is not identified.

Specimen: blood. This receptor was identified in a woman aged 55-75 years in good health. The chain employs TRBV29-1 and TRBJ2-3, with unresolved D. In DNA form, the CDR3 reads TGCAGCATTGCCCGTCAGGATACGCAGTATTTT. It translates to CSIARQDTQYF.